This T cell receptor (beta chain) was retrieved from a study of T cell changes during pregnancy in multiple sclerosis. Sequenced by immunoSEQ multiplex PCR; TCRdb stores in-frame clones only, minus some. The table shows 70,000 to 95,000 clones, with 85% to 95% occurring only once. Germline V CDR1 and CDR2: SNHLY, FYNNEI. CDR3 length: 18 residues. Germline trimming cut 5 bases from V and 6 bases from J; bases unmatched to any gene: 15. This receptor was taken from a female donor with multiple sclerosis, enrolled in a pregnancy study. The chain recombines TRBV2 with TRBJ2-3, with TRBD2 matching over 12 bases. This sample comprised peripheral blood, obtained in the first trimester of pregnancy. CDR3 sequence reads: CASSPQSWRTSGEDTQYF. CDR3 nucleotides: TGTGCCAGCAGTCCGCAGTCCTGGCGGACTAGCGGGGAGGATACGCAGTATTTT.